This T cell receptor (beta chain) was found in a study of Graves' ophthalmopathy and Graves' hyperthyroidism. General study results and limits: Classification of ophthalmopathy versus stable hyperthyroidism by a 13-signature model yielded around 88% sensitivity and about 83% specificity. Most thyroid-expanded clonotypes exceeding 0.001 frequency were also found in blood.

The TCR beta CDR3 regions underwent amplification from RNA transcripts. HTBI primers were used in a first-round RT-PCR, which preceded a second-round multiplex PCR. TCRdb independently ran MiXCR on the multiplex PCR reads; one entry per CDR3 protein. Of about 370,000 distinct CDR3 sequences in the sample, approximately 18% were seen once. Stable hyperthyroidism denotes an absence of ophthalmopathy throughout 18 months of follow-up. Other autoimmune disease, uncontrolled infection, pregnancy and lactation led to exclusion. This clonotype was recorded at least ten times. The antigen is undetermined. With a much larger clone just one base away, this may be a read error. V lost 5 bases, J lost 4 bases, and 3 bases stayed unmatched. The length of the CDR3 is 13 residues. Germline V CDR1 and CDR2: MDHEN, SYDVKM.

The source of this sequence is an adult woman with stable Graves' hyperthyroidism. The chain has TRBV28 and TRBJ1-2; 8 bases fit TRBD1. Sequenced input: peripheral blood. The CDR3 DNA sequence: TGTGCCAGCAGTGCCGGGACAGGCTATGGCTACACCTTC. This translates into CASSAGTGYGYTF.